One sample yielded the 19 T cell receptor beta chains listed below, sequenced in a study of T cell responses to AZD1222 COVID-19 vaccine. Sequencing used immunoSEQ multiplex PCR; TCRdb keeps in-frame clones, though not all of them. The sample consists of about 100,000 clones, approximately 86% of them appearing once. This material consisted of peripheral blood, taken on day 0 of AZD1222 vaccination. The receptors were sampled from an adult in good health.

The CDR3 nucleotides are TGTGCCAGCAGCTCCAGCGGACTGAACACTGAAGCTTTCTTT. This sequence encodes CASSSSGLNTEAFF. The genes are TRBV5-4 and TRBJ1-1; D is unclear. Trimming pared 3 bases from V and 0 bases from J, leaving 9 bases between. CDR3 size: 14 residues. Germline CDR1 reads SGHNT; CDR2 reads YYREEE (reference sequence).

This sequence joins TRBV18 and TRBJ2-5; 10 bases match TRBD1. Germline CDR1 and CDR2: KGHSH and LQKENI. The CDR3 is made up of 16 amino acids. Germline trimming cut 3 bases from V and 1 base from J; bases unmatched to any gene: 5. This chain's CDR3 is CASSPRTGGGQETQYF. As DNA, the CDR3 is TGTGCCAGCTCACCGCGGACAGGGGGGGGCCAAGAGACCCAGTACTTC.

The genes are TRBV24-1 and TRBJ1-2, with unresolved D. The CDR3 has 11 residues. Germline V gene data show CDR1 as KGHDR and CDR2 as SFDVKD. Deletions cut 3 bases from V and 6 bases from J, with 4 bases between. The CDR3 DNA is TGTGCCACCAGTGATAGAGATGGCTACACCTTC. It specifies CATSDRDGYTF.

The chain joins TRBV9 to TRBJ1-5; no definite D call. Germline CDR1 and CDR2: SGDLS and YYNGEE. The CDR3 loop spans 16 amino acids. Deletions cut 3 bases from V and 0 bases from J, with 13 bases between. This CDR3 is CASSAGVTPSNQPQHF. The CDR3, as DNA: TGTGCCAGCAGCGCTGGGGTGACCCCTAGCAATCAGCCCCAGCATTTT.

This clone was found once. The chain carries TRBV5-1 and TRBJ2-2; D possibly matches TRBD1 or TRBD2 (5 bases each). The CDR3 totals 19 residues. Germline V lookup: CDR1 SGHRS, CDR2 YFSETQ. V shed 0 bases and J shed 1 base, with 19 bases lying between them. CDR3 DNA sequence: TGCGCCAGCAGCTTGGGGCGGTTCGTGGGGGTACAGAACACCGGGGAGCTGTTTTTT. This encodes CASSLGRFVGVQNTGELFF.

The V and J genes are TRBV6-4 and TRBJ1-6; no firm D call. The V gene lost 5 bases and the J gene lost 4 bases, with 15 bases spanning the gap. The CDR3 runs to 16 residues. CDR1 is MRHNA and CDR2 is SNTAGT in the germline V gene. The CDR3 coding sequence is TGTGCCAGCAGTTTCACATCATCCGTTTATAATTCACCCCTCCACTTT. Translating gives CASSFTSSVYNSPLHF.

The chain carries TRBV19 and TRBJ1-1; D not resolved. The CDR3 runs to 13 residues. CDR1 and CDR2 (germline): LNHDA, SQIVND (reference sequence). Trimming stripped 3 bases from V and 3 bases from J, with 8 bases between. CDR3: CASSIRPYTEAFF. As DNA, the CDR3 is TGTGCCAGTAGTATTAGGCCATACACTGAAGCTTTCTTT.

V gene TRBV5-6 combines with J gene TRBJ2-7, with D perhaps given as TRBD1 or TRBD2 (5 bases each). CDR3 size: 13 residues. Trimming left V 3 bases short and J 4 bases short, with 11 bases between. Germline CDR1 is SGHDT and CDR2 is YYEEEE. The CDR3 DNA is TGTGCCAGCAGCTCGGGACGCCCTTACGAGCAGTACTTC. Its translation is CASSSGRPYEQYF.

On this clone: A read error may produce the germline difference seen at one junction end. This chain uses TRBV4-3 with TRBJ1-6, with unresolved D. Germline assignment: CDR1 LGHNA and CDR2 YSLEER. CDR3 length equals 15 residues. The DNA for the CDR3 is TGCGCCAGCAGCCTAAACGGGGTCGGAGGTTCACCCCTTCACTTT. Translated: CASSLNGVGGSPLHF.

CDR3 DNA sequence: TGCAGTGCTAGTGTAGGGGCGAAAGCCAAAAACATTCAGTACTTC. It encodes CSASVGAKAKNIQYF. The genes are TRBV20-1 and TRBJ2-4; the D gene is possibly TRBD1 (5 bases). Germline CDR1 DFQATT, CDR2 SNEGSKA (reference sequence). There are 15 residues in the CDR3. The V end lost 3 bases, the J end lost 0 bases, and 12 bases lay between the germline ends.

The chain carries TRBV5-1 and TRBJ2-5; a possible D gene is TRBD1 (6 bases). Germline V CDR1 and CDR2: SGHRS, YFSETQ. CDR3 length: 14 amino acids. V lost 4 bases, J lost 4 bases, and 14 bases lay in between. CDR3 protein: CASSQGTLGETQYF. Here the CDR3 DNA reads TGCGCCAGCAGCCAGGGGACCCTGGGAGAGACCCAGTACTTC. Full variable domain (outside the CDR3, taken from reference TRBV5-1 and TRBJ2-5): KAGVTQTPRYLIKTRGQQVTLSCSPISGHRSVSWYQQTPGQGLQFLFEYFSETQRNKGNFPGRFSGRQFSNSRSEMNVSTLELGDSALYLCASSQGTLGETQYFGPGTRLLVL.

For the CDR3, the DNA is TGTGCCAGCAGTTTACCCGGGGGCTCTGAAGCTTTCTTT. This encodes CASSLPGGSEAFF. This chain uses TRBV28 with TRBJ1-1, with D perhaps matching TRBD1 (6 bases). Germline V gives CDR1 MDHEN, CDR2 SYDVKM. V lost 2 bases, J lost 6 bases, and 10 bases lay in between. The CDR3 has 13 residues.

The V gene is TRBV12-3 or TRBV12-4, the J gene TRBJ2-1, with D unclear. This CDR3 is built from 13 residues. The V and J ends lost 6 bases and 2 bases respectively, with 8 bases between them. The CDR3 loop reads CASRRRTYNEQFF. The CDR3 DNA is TGTGCCAGCAGGAGGAGAACCTACAATGAGCAGTTCTTC.

Only one count was recorded for this clone. The chain recombines TRBV3-1 (or the pseudogene TRBV3-2) with TRBJ1-6; the match to TRBD1 covers 7 bases. Trimming cost V 4 bases and J 7 bases; bases outside gene matches: 13. Germline assignment: CDR1 LGHDT and CDR2 YNNKEL (reference sequence). The CDR3 totals 17 residues. CDR3 in amino acids: CASSPSRGRRENSPLHF. The CDR3 region has the DNA TGTGCCAGCAGCCCATCGAGGGGGCGGCGTGAGAATTCACCCCTCCACTTT.

This chain uses TRBV6-5 with TRBJ2-1; perhaps TRBD2 as D (6 bases). Trimming pared 5 bases from V and 7 bases from J, leaving 18 bases between. The length of the CDR3 is 15 residues. Germline CDR1 MNHEY, CDR2 SVGAGI. CDR3 amino acids: CASSTVAASMNEQFF. The CDR3 bases are TGTGCCAGCAGTACCGTAGCGGCCTCTATGAATGAGCAGTTCTTC.

The V gene is TRBV6-5, the J gene TRBJ2-7, with 10 bases fitting TRBD1. Germline V gene sequence: CDR1 MNHEY, CDR2 SVGAGI. This CDR3 comprises 15 residues. With 8 bases clipped from V and 2 bases from J, the junction kept 9 bases outside the gene matches. CDR3 loop: CASLETDRGTYEQYF. The CDR3 nucleotides are TGTGCCAGCCTCGAGACGGACAGGGGGACCTACGAGCAGTACTTC.

This sequence joins TRBV20-1 and TRBJ1-4; D uncertain. This CDR3 is built from 14 residues. Germline assignment: CDR1 DFQATT and CDR2 SNEGSKA (reference sequence). Trimming removed 3 bases at V and 0 bases at J, with 8 bases between. DNA for the CDR3: TGCAGTGCTAGTGGAGATGCAACTAATGAAAAACTGTTTTTT. Translated: CSASGDATNEKLFF.

The rearrangement joins TRBV9 to TRBJ1-1; D is uncertain. Trimming took off 0 bases at V and 1 base at J, with 4 bases between the two ends. The V gene's germline CDR1 is SGDLS and CDR2 YYNGEE. The CDR3 is 13 amino acids. Written as DNA, the CDR3 is TGTGCCAGCAGCGTAGCGCCGAACACTGAAGCTTTCTTT. Translated, it gives CASSVAPNTEAFF.

The rearrangement links TRBV11-2 to TRBJ2-5; weak D call: TRBD2 (7 bases). The CDR3 runs 15 residues. The germline V and J ends were trimmed by 1 base and 5 bases, with 14 bases remaining between them. CDR1 is SGHAT, CDR2 FQNNGV, per germline. CDR3 in DNA: TGTGCCAGCAGCTTAGGAGGGGGGGAAGGGGAGACCCAGTACTTC. This encodes CASSLGGGEGETQYF.